These T cell receptor beta chains were read from a single sample in a study of PD-L1 blockade in urothelial cancer. Clones were read by immunoSEQ multiplex PCR, and TCRdb kept only the in-frame ones, dropping some. The sample consists of 46,000 or so clones, about 85% of them appearing once. The starting material was PBMCs, obtained around atezolizumab (anti-PD-L1) treatment. The receptors originated from a man aged 60 to 69 with urothelial cancer. CDR3s leave out the opening cysteine and the closing phenylalanine or tryptophan. A D gene is named only where the DNA matches it firmly. The size field is filled for only some rows; it gives once, few, many or a size class.

TRBV6-5,TRBJ2-7,TRBD1,.,ASRGTGGYEQY
TRBV5-1,TRBJ2-5,TRBD2,.,ASSLAGGHSETQY
TRBV30,TRBJ2-6,TRBD1,.,AWRDGTAGANVLT
TRBV11-1,TRBJ2-3,.,.,ASSFSGEATDTQY
TRBV15,TRBJ2-5,TRBD1,once,ATSRDGQGRETQY
TRBV19,TRBJ1-5,TRBD1,.,ASSDRGPDSNQPQH
TRBV6-5,TRBJ1-1,TRBD1,few,ASTGGNTEAF
TRBV19,TRBJ1-5,.,.,ASSIVINRGQPQH
TRBV19,TRBJ2-7,.,.,ASSSQGDFYEQY
TRBV11-2,TRBJ1-6,.,.,ASSLSDRGGPLH
TRBV4-2,TRBJ1-2,.,.,ASSHGDFESGYT
TRBV11-3,TRBJ2-7,TRBD1,.,ASSLGGQGHNYEQY
TRBV19,TRBJ1-5,.,.,ASSMSISNQPQH
TRBV4-1,TRBJ2-7,.,few,ASSQEADYYEQY
TRBV5-5,TRBJ2-5,.,.,ASSLAEGAGKETQY
TRBV5-4,TRBJ2-7,.,.,ASSLGRGLEQY
TRBV5-1,TRBJ1-2,TRBD1,.,ASSATGNYGYT
TRBV2,TRBJ2-3,.,.,ASSNRETDTQY
TRBV9,TRBJ2-5,TRBD2,.,ASSPGGGDIGETQY
TRBV11-3,TRBJ2-7,TRBD2,.,ASSIGSGGARSYEQY
TRBV2,TRBJ2-7,TRBD2,.,ASSDLAGGTAARNEQY
TRBV9,TRBJ2-2,TRBD2,.,ASSVAFKTSGINTGELF
TRBV30,TRBJ2-1,.,.,AWRADNEQF
TRBV7-9,TRBJ2-7,.,.,ASSDSNLHYEQY
TRBV5-1,TRBJ1-2,TRBD1,.,ASSVDTTGGRLGYT
TRBV5-1,TRBJ2-1,.,few,ASSWEQFNEQF
TRBV19,TRBJ1-6,.,.,ASSINHENSPLH
TRBV7-8,TRBJ2-7,.,.,ASSRGRRGSYEQY
TRBV5-1,TRBJ2-4,TRBD1,once,ASSWTDRGDNIQY
TRBV29-1,TRBJ1-2,.,.,SALATSYGYT
TRBV7-7,TRBJ1-4,.,few,ASSPREGEKLF
TRBV7-9,TRBJ1-5,.,.,ASSRGDQPQH
TRBV9,TRBJ2-5,.,.,ASSVQSGPQETQY
TRBV2,TRBJ2-3,TRBD2,.,ASLAGLSTDTQY
TRBV15,TRBJ1-1,.,.,ATSRDGEAEAF
TRBV11-3,TRBJ2-1,TRBD1,.,ASSEGTANEQF
TRBV12-5,TRBJ1-5,.,once,ASGTIQGTQPQH
TRBV6-5,TRBJ2-3,.,.,ARESLTDTQY
TRBV10-1,TRBJ1-4,.,.,ASLLIRNEKLF